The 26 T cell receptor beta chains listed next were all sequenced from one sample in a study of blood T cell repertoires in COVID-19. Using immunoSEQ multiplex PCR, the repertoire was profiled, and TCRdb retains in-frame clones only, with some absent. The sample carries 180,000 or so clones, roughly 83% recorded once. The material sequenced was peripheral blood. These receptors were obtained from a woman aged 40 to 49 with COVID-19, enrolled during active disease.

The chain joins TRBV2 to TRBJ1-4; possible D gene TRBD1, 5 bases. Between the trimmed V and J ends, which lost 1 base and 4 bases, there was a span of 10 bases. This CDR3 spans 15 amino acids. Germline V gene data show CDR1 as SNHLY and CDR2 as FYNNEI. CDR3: CASSEGRDYNEKLFF. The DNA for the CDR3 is TGTGCCAGCAGTGAAGGAAGGGACTATAATGAAAAACTGTTTTTT. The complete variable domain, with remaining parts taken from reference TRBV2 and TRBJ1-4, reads EPEVTQTPSHQVTQMGQEVILRCVPISNHLYFYWYRQILGQKVEFLVSFYNNEISEKSEIFDDQFSVERPDGSNFTLKIRSTKLEDSAMYFCASSEGRDYNEKLFFGSGTQLSVL.

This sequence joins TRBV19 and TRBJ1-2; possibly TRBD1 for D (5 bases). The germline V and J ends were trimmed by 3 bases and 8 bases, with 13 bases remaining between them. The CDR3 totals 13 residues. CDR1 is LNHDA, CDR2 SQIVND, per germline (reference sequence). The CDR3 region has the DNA TGTGCCAGTAGTATGGGGACTCGGGGCGGCTACACCTTC. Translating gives CASSMGTRGGYTF.

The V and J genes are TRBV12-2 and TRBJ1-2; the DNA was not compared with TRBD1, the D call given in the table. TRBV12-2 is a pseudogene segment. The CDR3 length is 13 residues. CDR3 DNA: TGTGCAAGTCGCTTTTGCAGGGTAAAGGGCTACACCTTC. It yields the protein CASRFCRVKGYTF.

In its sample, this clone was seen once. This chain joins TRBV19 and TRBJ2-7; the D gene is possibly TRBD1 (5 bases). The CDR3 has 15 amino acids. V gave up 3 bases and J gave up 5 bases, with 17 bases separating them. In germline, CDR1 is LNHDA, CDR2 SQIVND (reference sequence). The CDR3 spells CASSIDRGSRDEQYF. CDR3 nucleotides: TGTGCCAGTAGTATCGACCGAGGTAGCAGGGACGAGCAGTACTTC.

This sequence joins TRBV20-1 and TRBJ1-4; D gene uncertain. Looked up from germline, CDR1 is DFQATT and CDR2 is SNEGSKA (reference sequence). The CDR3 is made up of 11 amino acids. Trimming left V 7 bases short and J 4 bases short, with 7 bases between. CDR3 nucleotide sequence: TGCAGTGTTTCCGGTAATGAAAAACTGTTTTTT. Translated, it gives CSVSGNEKLFF.

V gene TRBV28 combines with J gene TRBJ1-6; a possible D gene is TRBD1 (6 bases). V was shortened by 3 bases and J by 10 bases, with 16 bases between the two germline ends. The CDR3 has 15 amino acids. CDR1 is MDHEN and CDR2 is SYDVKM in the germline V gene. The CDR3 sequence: CASSFRGTRRSPLHF. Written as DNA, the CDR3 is TGTGCCAGCAGTTTTAGGGGGACCCGAAGATCACCCCTCCACTTT.

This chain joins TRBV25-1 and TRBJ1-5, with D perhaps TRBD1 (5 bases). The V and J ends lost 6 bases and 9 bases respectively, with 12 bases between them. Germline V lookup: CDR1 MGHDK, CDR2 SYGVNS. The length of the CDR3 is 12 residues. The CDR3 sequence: CASSPGGGPQHF. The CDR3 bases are TGTGCCAGCAGCCCGGGGGGTGGGCCCCAGCATTTT.

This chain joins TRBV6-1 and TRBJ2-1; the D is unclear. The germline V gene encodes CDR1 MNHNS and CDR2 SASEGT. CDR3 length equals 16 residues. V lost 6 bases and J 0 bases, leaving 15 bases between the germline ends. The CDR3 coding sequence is TGTGCCAGCAGAGAACGCGGAGTTAGCTCCTACAATGAGCAGTTCTTC. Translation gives CASRERGVSSYNEQFF.

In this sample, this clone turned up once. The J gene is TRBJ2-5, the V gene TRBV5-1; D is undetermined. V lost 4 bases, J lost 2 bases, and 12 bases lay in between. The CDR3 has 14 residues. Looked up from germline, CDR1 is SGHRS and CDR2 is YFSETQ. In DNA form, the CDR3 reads TGCGCCAGCAGCCAGCTAGTAGCTCAAGAGACCCAGTACTTC. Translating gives CASSQLVAQETQYF.

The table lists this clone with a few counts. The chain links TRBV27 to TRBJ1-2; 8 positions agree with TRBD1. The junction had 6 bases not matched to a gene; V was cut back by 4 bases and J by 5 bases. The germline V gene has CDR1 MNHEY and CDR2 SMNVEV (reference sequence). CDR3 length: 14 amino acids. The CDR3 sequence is CASSSGTGWYGYTF. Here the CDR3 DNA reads TGTGCCAGCAGTTCTGGGACAGGCTGGTATGGCTACACCTTC.

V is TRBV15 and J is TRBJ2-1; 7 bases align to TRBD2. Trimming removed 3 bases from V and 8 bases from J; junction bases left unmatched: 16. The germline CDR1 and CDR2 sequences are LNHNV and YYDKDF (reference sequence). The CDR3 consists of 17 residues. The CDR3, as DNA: TGTGCCACCAGCAGGGGGGAGGGGCGGGTGATTTTGGATGAGCAGTTCTTC. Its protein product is CATSRGEGRVILDEQFF.

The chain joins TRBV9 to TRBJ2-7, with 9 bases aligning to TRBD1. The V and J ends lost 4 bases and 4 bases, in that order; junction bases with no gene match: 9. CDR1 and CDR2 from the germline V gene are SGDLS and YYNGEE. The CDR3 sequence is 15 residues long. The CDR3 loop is CASSLDGQGTYEQYF. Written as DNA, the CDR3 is TGTGCCAGCAGCCTAGATGGACAGGGGACATACGAGCAGTACTTC.

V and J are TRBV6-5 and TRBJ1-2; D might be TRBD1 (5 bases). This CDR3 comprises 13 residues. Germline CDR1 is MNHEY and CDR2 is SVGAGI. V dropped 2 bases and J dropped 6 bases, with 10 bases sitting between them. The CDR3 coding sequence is TGTGCCAGCAGTTACGCGGGGGTAAATGGCTACACCTTC. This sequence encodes CASSYAGVNGYTF.

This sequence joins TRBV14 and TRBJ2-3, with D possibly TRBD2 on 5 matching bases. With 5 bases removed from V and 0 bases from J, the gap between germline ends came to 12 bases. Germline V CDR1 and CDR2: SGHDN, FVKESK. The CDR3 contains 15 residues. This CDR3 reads CASSYEGRSTDTQYF. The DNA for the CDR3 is TGTGCCAGCAGCTACGAGGGCCGGAGCACAGATACGCAGTATTTT. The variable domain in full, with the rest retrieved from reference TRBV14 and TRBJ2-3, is EAGVTQFPSHSVIEKGQTVTLRCDPISGHDNLYWYRRVMGKEIKFLLHFVKESKQDESGMPNNRFLAERTGGTYSTLKVQPAELEDSGVYFCASSYEGRSTDTQYFGPGTRLTVL.

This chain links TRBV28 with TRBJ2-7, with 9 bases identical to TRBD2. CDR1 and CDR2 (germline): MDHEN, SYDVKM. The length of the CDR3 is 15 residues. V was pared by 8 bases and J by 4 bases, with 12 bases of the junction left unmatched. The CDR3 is CASHPGGAGGYEQYF. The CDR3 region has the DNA TGTGCCAGCCACCCTGGCGGGGCGGGAGGGTACGAGCAGTACTTC.

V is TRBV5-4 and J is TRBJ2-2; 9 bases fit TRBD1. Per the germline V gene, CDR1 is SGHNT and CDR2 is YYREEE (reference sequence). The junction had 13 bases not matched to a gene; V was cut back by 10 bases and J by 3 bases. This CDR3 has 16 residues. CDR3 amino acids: CAFRHGGTGHTGELFF. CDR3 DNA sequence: TGTGCCTTCCGACACGGGGGGACAGGGCACACCGGGGAGCTGTTTTTT.

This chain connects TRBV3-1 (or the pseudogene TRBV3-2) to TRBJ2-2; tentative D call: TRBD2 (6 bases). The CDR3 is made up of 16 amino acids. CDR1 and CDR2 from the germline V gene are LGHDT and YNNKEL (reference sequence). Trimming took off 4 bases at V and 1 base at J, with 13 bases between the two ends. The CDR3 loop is CASSRAGRRNTGELFF. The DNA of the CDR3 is TGTGCCAGCAGCCGGGCGGGGCGGAGGAACACCGGGGAGCTGTTTTTT.

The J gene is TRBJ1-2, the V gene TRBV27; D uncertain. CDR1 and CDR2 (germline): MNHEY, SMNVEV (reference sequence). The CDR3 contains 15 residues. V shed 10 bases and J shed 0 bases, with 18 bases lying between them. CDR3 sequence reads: CATGWGGLPNYGYTF. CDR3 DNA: TGTGCCACCGGATGGGGTGGACTACCTAACTATGGCTACACCTTC.

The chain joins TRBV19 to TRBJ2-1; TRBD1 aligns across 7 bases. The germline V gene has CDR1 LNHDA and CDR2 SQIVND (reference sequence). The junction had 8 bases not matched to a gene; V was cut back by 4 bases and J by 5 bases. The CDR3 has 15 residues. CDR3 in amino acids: CASSNRGGHNNEQFF. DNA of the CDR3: TGTGCCAGTAGTAACAGGGGCGGACATAACAATGAGCAGTTCTTC.

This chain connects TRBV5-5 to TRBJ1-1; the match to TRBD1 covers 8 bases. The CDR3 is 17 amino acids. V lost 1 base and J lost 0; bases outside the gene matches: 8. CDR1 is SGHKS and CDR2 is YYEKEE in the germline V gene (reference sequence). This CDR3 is CASSLLFRTGMNTEAFF. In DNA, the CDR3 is TGTGCCAGCAGCTTGCTTTTTAGGACAGGGATGAACACTGAAGCTTTCTTT.

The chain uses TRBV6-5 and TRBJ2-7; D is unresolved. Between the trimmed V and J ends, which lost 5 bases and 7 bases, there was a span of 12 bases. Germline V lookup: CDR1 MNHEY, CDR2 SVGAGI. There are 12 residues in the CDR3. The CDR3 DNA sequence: TGTGCCAGCAGTACCTCCCAGGTAGAGCAGTACTTC. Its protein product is CASSTSQVEQYF.

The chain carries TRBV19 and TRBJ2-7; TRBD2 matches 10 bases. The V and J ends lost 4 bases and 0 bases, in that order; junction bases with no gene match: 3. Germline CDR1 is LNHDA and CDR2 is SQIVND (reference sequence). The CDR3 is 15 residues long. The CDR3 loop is CASSSSGGPSYEQYF. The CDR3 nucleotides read TGTGCCAGTAGTAGTAGCGGGGGGCCCTCCTACGAGCAGTACTTC. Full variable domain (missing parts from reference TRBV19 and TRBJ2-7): DGGITQSPKYLFRKEGQNVTLSCEQNLNHDAMYWYRQDPGQGLRLIYYSQIVNDFQKGDIAEGYSVSREKKESFPLTVTSAQKNPTAFYLCASSSSGGPSYEQYFGPGTRLTVT.

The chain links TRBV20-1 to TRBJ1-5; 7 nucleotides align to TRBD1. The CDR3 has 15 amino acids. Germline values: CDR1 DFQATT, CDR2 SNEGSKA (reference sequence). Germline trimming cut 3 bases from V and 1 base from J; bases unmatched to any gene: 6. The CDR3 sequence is CSASLVGGSNQPQHF. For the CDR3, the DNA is TGCAGTGCTAGTCTGGTAGGGGGCAGCAATCAGCCCCAGCATTTT.

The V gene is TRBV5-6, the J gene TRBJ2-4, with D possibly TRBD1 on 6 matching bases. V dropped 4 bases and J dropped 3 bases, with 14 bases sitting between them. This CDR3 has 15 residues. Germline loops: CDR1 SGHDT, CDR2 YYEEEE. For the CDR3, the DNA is TGTGCCAGCAGCCCTCTTAAGGGGGACAAAAACATTCAGTACTTC. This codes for CASSPLKGDKNIQYF. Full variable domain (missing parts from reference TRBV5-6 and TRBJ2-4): DAGVTQSPTHLIKTRGQQVTLRCSPKSGHDTVSWYQQALGQGPQFIFQYYEEEERQRGNFPDRFSGHQFPNYSSELNVNALLLGDSALYLCASSPLKGDKNIQYFGAGTRLSVL.

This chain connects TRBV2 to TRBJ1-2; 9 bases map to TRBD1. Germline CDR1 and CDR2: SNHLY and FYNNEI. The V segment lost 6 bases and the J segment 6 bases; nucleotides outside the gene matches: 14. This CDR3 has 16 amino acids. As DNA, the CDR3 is TGTGCCAGCAGGGAACAGGGGGCTGCGCGATTAGATGGCTACACCTTC. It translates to CASREQGAARLDGYTF.

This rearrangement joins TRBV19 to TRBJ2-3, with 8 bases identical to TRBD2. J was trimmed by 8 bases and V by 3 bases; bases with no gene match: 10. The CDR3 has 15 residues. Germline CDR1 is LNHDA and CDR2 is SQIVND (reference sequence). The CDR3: CASSMRREGRGTQYF. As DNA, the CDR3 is TGTGCCAGTAGTATGAGACGGGAGGGCCGGGGTACGCAGTATTTT.